Presented here are 25 T cell receptor beta chains from one specimen sequenced in a study of T cell repertoires in aging, cancer and after chemotherapy. Amplification of TCR beta used genomic DNA extracted from peripheral blood. TRB rearrangements spanning V, D and J were amplified using mixed TRB-A/B primers. TCRdb reprocessed the multiplex PCR reads with MiXCR, giving one entry per CDR3 protein. The profile shows about 14,000 distinct CDR3 sequences, roughly 24% of them singletons. The source material was blood. The receptors come from a human donor in good health.

This clonotype was counted a few times. The chain combines TRBV20-1 with TRBJ2-7, with D maybe TRBD1 (6 bases). This CDR3 has 13 amino acids. Germline assignment: CDR1 DFQATT and CDR2 SNEGSKA (reference sequence). V was clipped by 2 bases and J by 7 bases, with 15 bases between them. The CDR3 is CSARKDSDFEQYF. The CDR3 region has the DNA TGCAGTGCTAGAAAGGACAGCGACTTTGAGCAGTACTTC.

This clonotype was recorded once. Compared with germline, one end of the junction differs, possibly owing to a read error. This rearrangement joins TRBV4-2 to TRBJ2-1; maybe TRBD2 (7 bases). This CDR3 comprises 16 residues. Germline assignment: CDR1 LGHNA and CDR2 YNFKEQ. The CDR3 DNA reads TGCGCCAGCAGCCAAGATTTCGCGGGGGCATACAATGAGCAGTTCTTC. As protein: CASSQDFAGAYNEQFF.

V usage is TRBV2 and J usage is TRBJ2-7; 9 positions agree with TRBD2. The V segment lost 6 bases and the J segment 7 bases; nucleotides outside the gene matches: 16. Germline V lookup: CDR1 SNHLY, CDR2 FYNNEI. CDR3 length: 16 residues. This CDR3 is CASSSTSGRGLREQYF. CDR3 nucleotide sequence: TGTGCCAGCAGCTCCACTAGCGGGCGGGGGTTGAGGGAGCAGTACTTC.

The chain employs TRBV25-1 and TRBJ1-5, with 8 bases matching TRBD1. CDR1 and CDR2 (germline): MGHDK, SYGVNS. This CDR3 comprises 18 residues. V shed 3 bases and J 1 base; nucleotides not matched to a gene: 11. The CDR3 DNA sequence: TGTGCCAGCAGTGATGGGGACAGGTTGGACGCCAGCAATCAGCCCCAGCATTTT. It translates to CASSDGDRLDASNQPQHF.

A remark on this clonotype: Possible read error: a much larger clone is one base away. The J gene is TRBJ1-2, the V gene TRBV6-2 or TRBV6-3; no firm D call. The CDR3 is made up of 14 amino acids. Germline assignment: CDR1 MNHEY and CDR2 SVGEGT. CDR3: CATSYSVGWSGYTF. Here the CDR3 DNA reads TGTGCCACCAGTTACTCGGTGGGTTGGAGTGGCTACACCTTC.

In its sample, this clonotype was seen a few times. The chain combines TRBV12-3 or TRBV12-4 with TRBJ1-3; 10 positions agree with TRBD1. This CDR3 comprises 17 residues. The J segment lost 0 bases and the V segment lost 6 bases, leaving 8 bases of the junction unmatched. The CDR3 nucleotides are TGTGCCAGCAGACAGGGACAGGGGAGGACCTCTGGAAACACCATATATTTT. This codes for CASRQGQGRTSGNTIYF.

This clonotype showed up just a few times. The CDR3 region has the DNA TGTGCCAGCAGCCAACAGGGAACCGGGGAGCTGTTTTTT. It specifies CASSQQGTGELFF. The chain carries TRBV14 and TRBJ2-2; D is possibly TRBD1 (5 bases). Germline CDR1 and CDR2: SGHDN and FVKESK. This CDR3 has 13 residues. Trimming cost V 2 bases and J 5 bases, with 6 bases left between them.

The rearrangement joins TRBV20-1 to TRBJ2-7; either TRBD1 or TRBD2 may fit D (6 bases each). The CDR3 totals 12 residues. V gave up 7 bases and J gave up 2 bases, with 12 bases separating them. CDR1 DFQATT and CDR2 SNEGSKA come from the germline V gene (reference sequence). In nucleotides, the CDR3 is TGCAGTGGTGAGGGGGGTGCCTACGAGCAGTACTTC. Protein product: CSGEGGAYEQYF.

The chain combines TRBV5-1 with TRBJ2-1; the match to TRBD2 covers 12 bases. The V segment lost 0 bases and the J segment 10 bases; nucleotides outside the gene matches: 5. The germline CDR1 and CDR2 sequences are SGHRS and YFSETQ. There are 15 residues in the CDR3. This chain's CDR3 is CASSLVLAGGWEQFF. DNA of the CDR3: TGCGCCAGCAGCTTGGTCCTAGCGGGGGGGTGGGAGCAGTTCTTC.

This clonotype was seen a few times. This sequence joins TRBV19 and TRBJ2-7; D might be TRBD1 or TRBD2, each matching 6 bases. Germline V gene sequence: CDR1 LNHDA, CDR2 SQIVND (reference sequence). The CDR3 runs 15 residues. V was trimmed by 4 bases and J by 2 bases, leaving 15 bases between them. The CDR3 spells CASSNGQEGAYEQYF. In nucleotides, the CDR3 is TGTGCCAGTAGTAACGGTCAGGAGGGGGCCTACGAGCAGTACTTC.

The CDR3 DNA reads TGTGCCAGCAGCTTAGTATTGGCCAGACCAATGAACACTGAAGCTTTCTTT. Protein: CASSLVLARPMNTEAFF. The rearrangement links TRBV7-2 to TRBJ1-1; D is undetermined. Germline CDR1 is SGHTA and CDR2 is FQGNSA. V was cut by 1 base and J by 0 bases, with 15 bases left in between. This CDR3 is built from 17 residues. Filled out from reference TRBV7-2 and TRBJ1-1, the complete variable domain reads GAGVSQSPSNKVTEKGKDVELRCDPISGHTALYWYRQSLGQGLEFLIYFQGNSAPDKSGLPSDRFSAERTGGSVSTLTIQRTQQEDSAVYLCASSLVLARPMNTEAFFGQGTRLTVV.

The V call is TRBV14, the J call TRBJ2-7; TRBD2 matches 11 bases. Trimming cost V 0 bases and J 0 bases; bases outside gene matches: 7. The CDR3 totals 18 residues. Germline V gives CDR1 SGHDN, CDR2 FVKESK. CDR3 DNA: TGTGCCAGCAGCCAAGATCCAAGACTAGCGGGGTACTCCTACGAGCAGTACTTC. Its protein is CASSQDPRLAGYSYEQYF.

This clonotype was found a few times. The rearrangement joins TRBV18 to TRBJ1-5; 9 positions match TRBD1. The CDR3 runs to 16 residues. Unmatched junction bases numbered 9, after V lost 6 bases and J lost 3 bases. Germline V gene sequence: CDR1 KGHSH, CDR2 LQKENI. Written as DNA, the CDR3 is TGTGCCAGCTCCCTCGACAGGGGGACTTCCAATCAGCCCCAGCATTTT. Amino acids: CASSLDRGTSNQPQHF.

This clonotype has more than one count but fewer than ten. The chain uses TRBV5-6 and TRBJ2-7; D not certain. V gave up 4 bases and J gave up 2 bases, with 7 bases separating them. The CDR3 contains 12 residues. Germline V gene lookup returns CDR1 SGHDT and CDR2 YYEEEE. The CDR3 here is CASSRTAYEQYF. For the CDR3, the DNA is TGTGCCAGCAGCCGGACGGCCTACGAGCAGTACTTC.

This clonotype was seen ten or more times. The chain employs TRBV19 and TRBJ1-5; D remains unclear. The CDR3 consists of 15 residues. Germline V gives CDR1 LNHDA, CDR2 SQIVND (reference sequence). Trimming stripped 3 bases from V and 3 bases from J, with 12 bases between. CDR3 protein: CASSIGLVPNQPQHF. As DNA, the CDR3 is TGTGCCAGTAGTATCGGCCTCGTACCCAATCAGCCCCAGCATTTT.

Comments on this clonotype: The junction departs from the called germline gene at one end, perhaps through a read error. The chain links TRBV4-3 to TRBJ1-2, with TRBD1 matching 8 bases. This CDR3 is 16 amino acids long. CDR1 LGHNA and CDR2 YSLEER come from the germline V gene. CDR3 region: CASSQGGTGGNYGYTF. CDR3 coding DNA: TGTGCCAGCAGCCAGGGGGGGACAGGCGGGAACTATGGCTACACCTTC.

The gene calls are TRBV6-4 and TRBJ2-7; 10 bases are shared with TRBD2. Germline values: CDR1 MRHNA, CDR2 SNTAGT. The length of the CDR3 is 16 residues. The J segment lost 7 bases and the V segment lost 0 bases, leaving 9 bases of the junction unmatched. This CDR3 is CASSDSKLAGAREQYF. In DNA, the CDR3 is TGTGCCAGCAGTGACTCGAAGCTAGCGGGGGCGAGGGAGCAGTACTTC.

V usage is TRBV12-3 or TRBV12-4 and J usage is TRBJ2-7; tentative D call: TRBD1 (6 bases). Trimming removed 2 bases at V and 6 bases at J, with 14 bases between. This CDR3 has 14 amino acids. The CDR3 sequence is CASSLMGTPFEQYF. Written as DNA, the CDR3 is TGTGCCAGCAGTTTAATGGGGACACCGTTCGAGCAGTACTTC.

CDR3 in amino acids: CASSTVRNTIYF. The CDR3 coding sequence is TGTGCCAGCAGTACTGTGAGAAACACCATATATTTT. The chain couples TRBV12-3 or TRBV12-4 to TRBJ1-3; D uncertain. The CDR3 runs 12 residues. Trimming left V 5 bases short and J 5 bases short, with 7 bases between.

This sequence joins TRBV6-5 and TRBJ2-3; the D gene could be TRBD1 or TRBD2 (5 bases each). The V and J ends lost 6 bases and 3 bases respectively, with 16 bases between them. CDR1 MNHEY and CDR2 SVGAGI come from the germline V gene. CDR3 length: 15 amino acids. The CDR3 loop is CASSLRGVLTDTQYF. CDR3 nucleotide sequence: TGTGCCAGCAGCCTTAGAGGGGTTTTAACAGATACGCAGTATTTT.

V and J are TRBV4-3 and TRBJ1-2; TRBD1 is a possible D gene (6 bases). V was pared by 1 base and J by 10 bases, with 22 bases between. CDR3 length equals 16 residues. Germline lookup yields CDR1 LGHNA and CDR2 YSLEER. The CDR3: CASSQGYKWDKEYYTF. CDR3 bases: TGCGCCAGCAGCCAAGGATACAAATGGGACAAAGAATACTACACCTTC.

This clonotype showed up just a few times. The V call is TRBV7-2, the J call TRBJ1-6, with 7 positions matching TRBD1. Germline assignment: CDR1 SGHTA and CDR2 FQGNSA. Losses at the gene ends were 0 bases for V and 8 bases for J; bases not matched to a gene: 4. This CDR3 has 15 amino acids. The CDR3 nucleotides read TGTGCCAGCAGCTTAGCGGGACAGATTGATTCACCCCTCCACTTT. Translation: CASSLAGQIDSPLHF.

This chain connects TRBV5-1 to TRBJ2-7; D not certain. CDR3 length equals 15 residues. V was clipped by 4 bases and J by 3 bases, with 17 bases between them. Germline CDR1 and CDR2: SGHRS and YFSETQ. DNA of the CDR3: TGCGCCAGCAGCCAAAAGGGTGAGAGACGCTACGAGCAGTACTTC. Translating it yields CASSQKGERRYEQYF. The full variable domain, in which reference TRBV5-1 and TRBJ2-7 provide the parts outside the CDR3, is KAGVTQTPRYLIKTRGQQVTLSCSPISGHRSVSWYQQTPGQGLQFLFEYFSETQRNKGNFPGRFSGRQFSNSRSEMNVSTLELGDSALYLCASSQKGERRYEQYFGPGTRLTVT.

This clonotype turned up a few times. The rearrangement links TRBV5-5 to TRBJ2-5; tentatively, D is TRBD2 (6 bases). Looked up from germline, CDR1 is SGHKS and CDR2 is YYEKEE (reference sequence). Trimming removed 4 bases at V and 3 bases at J, with 16 bases between. This CDR3 has 15 residues. CDR3 sequence (DNA): TGTGCCAGCAGCGGTGCAGCCCGGGGGAAAGAGACCCAGTACTTC. Protein sequence: CASSGAARGKETQYF.

This chain links TRBV10-3 with TRBJ2-1; the match to TRBD1 covers 9 bases. Trimming removed 10 bases from V and 4 bases from J; junction bases left unmatched: 11. Germline values: CDR1 ENHRY, CDR2 SYGVKD. CDR3 size: 15 residues. The CDR3 reads CATGGNRGHYNEQFF. The DNA of the CDR3 is TGTGCCACCGGGGGGAACAGGGGGCATTACAATGAGCAGTTCTTC.